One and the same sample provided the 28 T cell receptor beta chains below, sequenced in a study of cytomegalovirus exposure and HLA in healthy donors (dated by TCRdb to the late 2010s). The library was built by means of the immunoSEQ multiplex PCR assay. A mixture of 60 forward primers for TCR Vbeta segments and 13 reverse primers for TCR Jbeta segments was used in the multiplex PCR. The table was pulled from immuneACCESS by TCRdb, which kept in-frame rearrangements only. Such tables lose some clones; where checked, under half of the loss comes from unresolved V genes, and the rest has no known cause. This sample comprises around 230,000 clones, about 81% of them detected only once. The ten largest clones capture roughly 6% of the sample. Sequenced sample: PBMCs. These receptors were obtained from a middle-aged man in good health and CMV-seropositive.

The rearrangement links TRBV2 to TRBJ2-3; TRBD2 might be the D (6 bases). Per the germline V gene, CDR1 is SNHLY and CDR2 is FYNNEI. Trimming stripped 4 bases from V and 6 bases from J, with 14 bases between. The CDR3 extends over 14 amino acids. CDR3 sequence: CASSGDGRGDTQYF. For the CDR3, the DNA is TGTGCCAGCAGTGGAGACGGGAGAGGCGATACGCAGTATTTT.

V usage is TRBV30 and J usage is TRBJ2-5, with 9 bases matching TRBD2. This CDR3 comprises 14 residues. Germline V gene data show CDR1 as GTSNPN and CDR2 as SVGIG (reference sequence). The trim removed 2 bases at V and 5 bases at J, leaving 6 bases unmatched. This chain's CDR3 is CAWSTGLARETQYF. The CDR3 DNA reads TGTGCCTGGAGTACGGGACTAGCCCGGGAGACCCAGTACTTC.

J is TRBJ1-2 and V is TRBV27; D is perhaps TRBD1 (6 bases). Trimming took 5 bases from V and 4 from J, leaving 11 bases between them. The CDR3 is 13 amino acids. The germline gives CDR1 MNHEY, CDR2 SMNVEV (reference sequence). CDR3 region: CASSPQGIYGYTF. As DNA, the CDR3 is TGTGCCAGCAGTCCGCAGGGGATCTATGGCTACACCTTC.

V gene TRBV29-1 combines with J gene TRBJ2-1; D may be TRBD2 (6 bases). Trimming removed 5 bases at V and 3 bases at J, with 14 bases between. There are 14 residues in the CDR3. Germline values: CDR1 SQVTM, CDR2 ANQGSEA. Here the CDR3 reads CSVPPRDHYNEQFF. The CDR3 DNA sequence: TGCAGCGTTCCCCCGCGGGACCACTACAATGAGCAGTTCTTC.

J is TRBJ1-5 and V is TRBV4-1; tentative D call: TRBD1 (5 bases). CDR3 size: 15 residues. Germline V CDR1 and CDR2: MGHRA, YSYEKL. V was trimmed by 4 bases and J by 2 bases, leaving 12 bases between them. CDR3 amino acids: CASSPQGLRNQPQHF. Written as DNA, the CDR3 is TGCGCCAGCAGCCCTCAGGGTCTCCGCAATCAGCCCCAGCATTTT.

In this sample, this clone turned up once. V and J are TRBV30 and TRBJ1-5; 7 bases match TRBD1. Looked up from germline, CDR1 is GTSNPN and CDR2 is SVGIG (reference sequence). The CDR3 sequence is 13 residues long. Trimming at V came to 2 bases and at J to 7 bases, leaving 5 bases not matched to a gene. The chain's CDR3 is CAWSLGQDQPQHF. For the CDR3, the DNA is TGTGCCTGGAGTCTAGGACAGGACCAGCCCCAGCATTTT. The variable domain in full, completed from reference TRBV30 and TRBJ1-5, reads SQTIHQWPATLVQPVGSPLSLECTVEGTSNPNLYWYRQAAGRGLQLLFYSVGIGQISSEVPQNLSASRPQDRQFILSSKKLLLSDSGFYLCAWSLGQDQPQHFGDGTRLSIL.

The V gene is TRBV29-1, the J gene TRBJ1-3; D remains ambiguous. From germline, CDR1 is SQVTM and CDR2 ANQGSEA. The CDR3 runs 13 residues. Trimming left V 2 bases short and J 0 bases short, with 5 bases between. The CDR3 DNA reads TGCAGCGTTGAAAACAGCTCTGGAAACACCATATATTTT. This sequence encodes CSVENSSGNTIYF.

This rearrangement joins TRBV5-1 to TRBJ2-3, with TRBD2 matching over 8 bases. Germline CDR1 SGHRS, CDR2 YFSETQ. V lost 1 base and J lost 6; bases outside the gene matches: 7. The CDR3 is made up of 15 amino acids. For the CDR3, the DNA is TGCGCCAGCAGCTTGCCGAGCGGGAGAGGGGATACGCAGTATTTT. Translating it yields CASSLPSGRGDTQYF.

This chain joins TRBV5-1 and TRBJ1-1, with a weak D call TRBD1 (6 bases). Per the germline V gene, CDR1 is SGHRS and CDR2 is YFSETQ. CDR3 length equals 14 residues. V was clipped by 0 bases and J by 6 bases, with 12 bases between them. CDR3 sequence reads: CASSLAGVGAEAFF. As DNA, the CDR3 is TGCGCCAGCAGCTTGGCAGGGGTCGGGGCTGAAGCTTTCTTT.

CDR3 in DNA: TGTGCCAGCACCTACGGGGGGAGAGGGATGTATGGCTACACCTTC. Translating gives CASTYGGRGMYGYTF. The V call is TRBV6-6, the J call TRBJ1-2; a weak D match, TRBD1 (5 bases). The germline CDR1 and CDR2 sequences are MNHNY and SVGAGI (reference sequence). Trimming took off 7 bases at V and 5 bases at J, with 20 bases between the two ends. CDR3 length: 15 residues.

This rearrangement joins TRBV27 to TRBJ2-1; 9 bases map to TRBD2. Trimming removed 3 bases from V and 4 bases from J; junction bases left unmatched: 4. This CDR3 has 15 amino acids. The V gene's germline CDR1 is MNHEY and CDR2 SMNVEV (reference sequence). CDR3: CASSFRAGGYNEQFF. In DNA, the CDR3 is TGTGCCAGCAGTTTTAGAGCGGGAGGATACAATGAGCAGTTCTTC.

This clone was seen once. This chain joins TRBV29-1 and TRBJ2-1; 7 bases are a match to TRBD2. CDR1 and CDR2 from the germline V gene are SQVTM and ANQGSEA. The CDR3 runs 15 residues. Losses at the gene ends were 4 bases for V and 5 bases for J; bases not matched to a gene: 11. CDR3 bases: TGCAGCGTTGCCTGGGCGGGAGTGGGCAACAATGAGCAGTTCTTC. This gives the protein CSVAWAGVGNNEQFF.

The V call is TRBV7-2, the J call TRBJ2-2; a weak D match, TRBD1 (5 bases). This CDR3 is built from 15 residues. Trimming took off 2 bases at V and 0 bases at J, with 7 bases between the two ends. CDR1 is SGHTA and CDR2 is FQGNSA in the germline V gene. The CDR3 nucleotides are TGTGCCAGCAGCTTACAGGGCGCGAACACCGGGGAGCTGTTTTTT. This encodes CASSLQGANTGELFF.

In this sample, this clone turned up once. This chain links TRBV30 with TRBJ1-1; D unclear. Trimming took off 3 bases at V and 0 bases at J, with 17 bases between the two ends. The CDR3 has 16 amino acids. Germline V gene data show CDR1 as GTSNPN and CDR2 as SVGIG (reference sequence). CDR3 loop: CAWRYSSGNVNTEAFF. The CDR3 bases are TGTGCCTGGAGATATAGCAGTGGAAATGTGAACACTGAAGCTTTCTTT.

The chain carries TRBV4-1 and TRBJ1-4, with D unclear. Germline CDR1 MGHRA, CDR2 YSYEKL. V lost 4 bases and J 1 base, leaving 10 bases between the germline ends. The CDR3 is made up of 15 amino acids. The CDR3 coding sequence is TGCGCCAGCAGCCTCACCGGTGGAACTAATGAAAAACTGTTTTTT. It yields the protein CASSLTGGTNEKLFF.

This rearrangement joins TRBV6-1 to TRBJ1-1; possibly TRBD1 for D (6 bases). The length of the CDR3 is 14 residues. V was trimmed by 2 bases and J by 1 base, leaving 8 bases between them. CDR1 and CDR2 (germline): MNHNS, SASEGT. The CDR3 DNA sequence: TGTGCCAGCAGTGAACAGGGGTCGAACACTGAAGCTTTCTTT. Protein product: CASSEQGSNTEAFF.

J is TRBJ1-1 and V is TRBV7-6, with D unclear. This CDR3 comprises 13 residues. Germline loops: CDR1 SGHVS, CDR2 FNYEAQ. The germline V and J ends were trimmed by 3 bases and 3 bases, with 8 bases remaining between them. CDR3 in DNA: TGTGCCAGCAGCTTGGGGAGGTACACTGAAGCTTTCTTT. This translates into CASSLGRYTEAFF.

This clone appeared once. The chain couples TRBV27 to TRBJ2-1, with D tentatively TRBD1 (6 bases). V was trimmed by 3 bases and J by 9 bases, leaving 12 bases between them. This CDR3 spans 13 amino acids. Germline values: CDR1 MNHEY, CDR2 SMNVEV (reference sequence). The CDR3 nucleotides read TGTGCCAGCAGTTTTTACAGGGCCGGTGAGCAGTTCTTC. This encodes CASSFYRAGEQFF.

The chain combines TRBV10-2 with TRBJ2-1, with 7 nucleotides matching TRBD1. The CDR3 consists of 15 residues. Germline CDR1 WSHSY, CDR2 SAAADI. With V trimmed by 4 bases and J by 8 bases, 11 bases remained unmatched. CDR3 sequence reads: CASSVTRQGRDEQFF. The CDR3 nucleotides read TGCGCCAGCAGTGTCACCCGACAGGGCCGGGATGAGCAGTTCTTC.

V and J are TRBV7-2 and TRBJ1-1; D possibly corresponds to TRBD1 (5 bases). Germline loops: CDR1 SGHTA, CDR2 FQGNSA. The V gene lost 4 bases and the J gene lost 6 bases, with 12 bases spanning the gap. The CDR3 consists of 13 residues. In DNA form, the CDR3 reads TGTGCCAGCAGCTCCTGGGGGGAAGCTGAAGCTTTCTTT. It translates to CASSSWGEAEAFF.

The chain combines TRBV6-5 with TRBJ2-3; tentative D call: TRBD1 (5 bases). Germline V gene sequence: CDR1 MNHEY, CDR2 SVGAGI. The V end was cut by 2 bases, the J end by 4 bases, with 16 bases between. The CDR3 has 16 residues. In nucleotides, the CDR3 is TGTGCCAGCAGTTACCTAGGGGCAGGACGCGCAGATACGCAGTATTTT. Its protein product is CASSYLGAGRADTQYF.

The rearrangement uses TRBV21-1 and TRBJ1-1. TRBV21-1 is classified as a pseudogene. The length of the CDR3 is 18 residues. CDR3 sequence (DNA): TGTGCCAGCAGCCGGAACTCGGGGGGGAGGGCTATGAACACTGAAGCTTTCTTT. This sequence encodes CASSRNSGGRAMNTEAFF.

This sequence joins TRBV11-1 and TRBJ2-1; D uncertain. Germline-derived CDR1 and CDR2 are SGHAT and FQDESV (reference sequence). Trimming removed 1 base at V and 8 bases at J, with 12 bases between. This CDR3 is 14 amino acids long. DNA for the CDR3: TGTGCCAGCAGCTTAGAGCCTGTGAGCGATGAGCAGTTCTTC. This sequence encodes CASSLEPVSDEQFF.

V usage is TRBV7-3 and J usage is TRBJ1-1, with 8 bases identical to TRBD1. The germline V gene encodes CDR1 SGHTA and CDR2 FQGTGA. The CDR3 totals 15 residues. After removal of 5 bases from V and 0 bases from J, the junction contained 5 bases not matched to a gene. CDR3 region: CASSAQTGVNTEAFF. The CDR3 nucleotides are TGTGCCAGCAGCGCCCAGACAGGGGTGAACACTGAAGCTTTCTTT.

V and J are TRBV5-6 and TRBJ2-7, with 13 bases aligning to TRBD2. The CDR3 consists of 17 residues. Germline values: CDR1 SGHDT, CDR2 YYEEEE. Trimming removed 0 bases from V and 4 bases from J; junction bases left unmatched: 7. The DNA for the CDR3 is TGTGCCAGCAGCTTGGCCCGTAGGACTAGCGGGAGTTACGAGCAGTACGTC. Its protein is CASSLARRTSGSYEQYV.

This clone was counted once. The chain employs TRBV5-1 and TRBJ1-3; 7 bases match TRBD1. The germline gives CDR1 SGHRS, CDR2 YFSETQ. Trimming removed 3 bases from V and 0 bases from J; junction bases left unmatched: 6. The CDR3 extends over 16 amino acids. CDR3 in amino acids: CASSSGTASSGNTIYF. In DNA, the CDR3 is TGCGCCAGCAGCTCTGGGACAGCCAGCTCTGGAAACACCATATATTTT. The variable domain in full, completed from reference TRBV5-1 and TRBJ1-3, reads KAGVTQTPRYLIKTRGQQVTLSCSPISGHRSVSWYQQTPGQGLQFLFEYFSETQRNKGNFPGRFSGRQFSNSRSEMNVSTLELGDSALYLCASSSGTASSGNTIYFGEGSWLTVV.

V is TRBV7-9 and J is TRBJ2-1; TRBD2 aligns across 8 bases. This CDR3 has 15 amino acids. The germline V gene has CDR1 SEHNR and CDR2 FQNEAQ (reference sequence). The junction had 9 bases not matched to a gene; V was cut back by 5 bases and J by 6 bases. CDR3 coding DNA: TGTGCCAGCAGCCTCGGGGGGGCAGGCCGCAATGAGCAGTTCTTC. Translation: CASSLGGAGRNEQFF.

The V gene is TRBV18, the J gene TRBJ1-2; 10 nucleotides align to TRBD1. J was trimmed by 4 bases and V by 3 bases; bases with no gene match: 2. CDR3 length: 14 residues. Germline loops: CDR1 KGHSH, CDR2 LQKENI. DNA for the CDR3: TGTGCCAGCTCACCCGGGACAGGGGTCTATGGCTACACCTTC. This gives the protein CASSPGTGVYGYTF. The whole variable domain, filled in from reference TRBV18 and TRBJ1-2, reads NAGVMQNPRHLVRRRGQEARLRCSPMKGHSHVYWYRQLPEEGLKFMVYLQKENIIDESGMPKERFSAEFPKEGPSILRIQQVVRGDSAAYFCASSPGTGVYGYTFGSGTRLTVV.